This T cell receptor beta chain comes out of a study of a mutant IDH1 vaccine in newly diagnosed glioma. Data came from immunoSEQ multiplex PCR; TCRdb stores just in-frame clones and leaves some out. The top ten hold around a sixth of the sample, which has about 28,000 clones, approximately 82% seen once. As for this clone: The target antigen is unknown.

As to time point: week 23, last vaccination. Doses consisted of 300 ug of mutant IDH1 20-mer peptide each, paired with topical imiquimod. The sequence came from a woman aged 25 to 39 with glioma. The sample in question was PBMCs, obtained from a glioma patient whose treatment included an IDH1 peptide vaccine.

CDR3 sequence: CAISESWLGDEQFF. DNA for the CDR3: TGTGCCATCAGTGAGTCCTGGTTGGGGGATGAGCAGTTCTTC. The chain uses TRBV10-3 and TRBJ2-1, with D perhaps being TRBD1 or TRBD2 (5 bases each). Trimming left V 0 bases short and J 8 bases short, with 11 bases between. Germline values: CDR1 ENHRY, CDR2 SYGVKD. The CDR3 totals 14 residues.